A selection of T cell receptor beta chains follows, all from one sample in a study of massively parallel sequencing of T cell beta chains. TCRdb reprocessed the 5' RACE reads via MiXCR and lists one record per CDR3 protein. Found here are about 4,700 distinct CDR3 sequences, about 37% of them singletons; the top ten hold roughly 2.9%. Sequenced input: commercial RNA from peripheral blood pooled from many donors. These receptors were taken from a pool of human donors in good health; the sample was commercial RNA pooled from many donors. Both conserved end residues are part of each CDR3. D genes are given only for firm matches. Only part of the rows carry a size: once, few, many, or a class if the clone is expanded.

cdr3_nt: TGTGCCAGCAGCGCAACCCCAGGTTACTCACCCCTCCACTTT; cdr3_aa: CASSATPGYSPLHF; j_call: TRBJ1-6; v_call: TRBV9; clone_size: few; d_call: .
cdr3_nt: TGTGCCACGGCGCCAGGGGCTAATGAAAAACTGTTTTTT; cdr3_aa: CATAPGANEKLFF; j_call: TRBJ1-4; v_call: TRBV6-2/TRBV6-3; clone_size: .; d_call: .
cdr3_nt: TGTGCCAGCAGCCACAACACAGATACGCAGTATTTT; cdr3_aa: CASSHNTDTQYF; j_call: TRBJ2-3; v_call: TRBV14; clone_size: .; d_call: .
cdr3_nt: TGTGCCAGCAGTGGACAAAACACTGAAGCTTTCTTT; cdr3_aa: CASSGQNTEAFF; j_call: TRBJ1-1; v_call: TRBV5-1; clone_size: large; d_call: .
cdr3_nt: TGTGCCAGCAGCTCCCCCCTTTTGGAAGCTTTCTTT; cdr3_aa: CASSSPLLEAFF; j_call: TRBJ1-1; v_call: TRBV7-6; clone_size: .; d_call: .
cdr3_nt: TGCGCCAGCAGCTTAAGAGATACCCAGTACTTC; cdr3_aa: CASSLRDTQYF; j_call: TRBJ2-5; v_call: TRBV5-1; clone_size: few; d_call: .
cdr3_nt: TGTGCCAGCAGCCGAGGAGCGGTACATTCCTACGAGCAGTACTTC; cdr3_aa: CASSRGAVHSYEQYF; j_call: TRBJ2-7; v_call: TRBV4-2; clone_size: .; d_call: .
cdr3_nt: TGCAGTGCTAGATATAGCGGGACGACCTACAATGAGCAGTTCTTC; cdr3_aa: CSARYSGTTYNEQFF; j_call: TRBJ2-1; v_call: TRBV20-1; clone_size: .; d_call: TRBD2
cdr3_nt: TGTGCCAGCAGCACAACTGACTTCTATGGCTACACCTTC; cdr3_aa: CASSTTDFYGYTF; j_call: TRBJ1-2; v_call: TRBV21-1; clone_size: once; d_call: .
cdr3_nt: TGTGCCAGCAGCTTAAGGAATCAGCCCCAGCATTTT; cdr3_aa: CASSLRNQPQHF; j_call: TRBJ1-5; v_call: TRBV11-1; clone_size: .; d_call: .
cdr3_nt: TGTGCCAGCAGGCTAGCGGGTCGGGAGCAGTACTTC; cdr3_aa: CASRLAGREQYF; j_call: TRBJ2-7; v_call: TRBV28; clone_size: .; d_call: TRBD2
cdr3_nt: TGTGCCTGGAGTGTTTCTTCTCCAGCTAGCACGCAGTATTTT; cdr3_aa: CAWSVSSPASTQYF; j_call: TRBJ2-3; v_call: TRBV30; clone_size: once; d_call: .
cdr3_nt: TGTGCCATCAGCTCCGACCACCCCTACGAGCAGTACTTC; cdr3_aa: CAISSDHPYEQYF; j_call: TRBJ2-7; v_call: TRBV10-3; clone_size: few; d_call: .
cdr3_nt: TGCAGTGCTAGACACGGACAGAAGAACACTGAAGCTTTCTTT; cdr3_aa: CSARHGQKNTEAFF; j_call: TRBJ1-1; v_call: TRBV20-1; clone_size: .; d_call: .
cdr3_nt: TGCAGTGCTAGAGAACCTTTGGCAACCGGGGAGCTGTTTTTT; cdr3_aa: CSAREPLATGELFF; j_call: TRBJ2-2; v_call: TRBV20-1; clone_size: .; d_call: .
cdr3_nt: TGTGCCAGCAGTTCTGCGGGGCTTTCAGAGACCCAGTACTTC; cdr3_aa: CASSSAGLSETQYF; j_call: TRBJ2-5; v_call: TRBV6-2/TRBV6-3; clone_size: .; d_call: .
cdr3_nt: TGCGCCAGCAGCTCGACAGGGAACAATTCACCCCCCCACTTT; cdr3_aa: CASSSTGNNSPPHF; j_call: TRBJ1-6; v_call: TRBV5-1; clone_size: .; d_call: TRBD1
cdr3_nt: TGTGCCAGCAGTGAAGCCCTCCCGAACACTGAAGCTTTCTTT; cdr3_aa: CASSEALPNTEAFF; j_call: TRBJ1-1; v_call: TRBV2; clone_size: few; d_call: .
cdr3_nt: TGTGCCAGCAGCTTAGGGACAGGGAGAACCTACGAGCAGTACTTC; cdr3_aa: CASSLGTGRTYEQYF; j_call: TRBJ2-7; v_call: TRBV11-3; clone_size: few; d_call: TRBD1
cdr3_nt: TGTGCCAGCAGCTTAGATACTAGAGGGGATGAGCAGTTCTTC; cdr3_aa: CASSLDTRGDEQFF; j_call: TRBJ2-1; v_call: TRBV7-6; clone_size: .; d_call: .
cdr3_nt: TGTGCCAGCAGCCAACTAGCGTCGGGCGAGCAGTACTTC; cdr3_aa: CASSQLASGEQYF; j_call: TRBJ2-7; v_call: TRBV4-2; clone_size: .; d_call: .
cdr3_nt: TGCAGTGCTCAGAAGGGGGGTGAAGCTTTCTTT; cdr3_aa: CSAQKGGEAFF; j_call: TRBJ1-1; v_call: TRBV20-1; clone_size: .; d_call: .
cdr3_nt: TGCAGCGTCCTCGGGACAGGGGGCAATCAGCCCCAGCATTTT; cdr3_aa: CSVLGTGGNQPQHF; j_call: TRBJ1-5; v_call: TRBV29-1; clone_size: .; d_call: TRBD1
cdr3_nt: TGCAGTGCGGGCACGTCCCAGTACTTC; cdr3_aa: CSAGTSQYF; j_call: TRBJ2-5; v_call: TRBV20-1; clone_size: .; d_call: .
cdr3_nt: TGTGCCAGCAGTCCGAGTCTGAGCTACGAGCAGTACTTC; cdr3_aa: CASSPSLSYEQYF; j_call: TRBJ2-7; v_call: TRBV14; clone_size: .; d_call: .
cdr3_nt: TGTGCCAGCAGCTTAGCAGACCAGGGGGAAGCTTTCTTT; cdr3_aa: CASSLADQGEAFF; j_call: TRBJ1-1; v_call: TRBV7-6; clone_size: .; d_call: .
cdr3_nt: TGTGCCAGCAGTTCCGGAGGGCGCGAGACCCAGTACTTC; cdr3_aa: CASSSGGRETQYF; j_call: TRBJ2-5; v_call: TRBV12-3/TRBV12-4; clone_size: .; d_call: .
cdr3_nt: TGTGCCAGCAGCTTAGGGTCCGGGCCTTACACAGATACGCAGTATTTT; cdr3_aa: CASSLGSGPYTDTQYF; j_call: TRBJ2-3; v_call: TRBV13; clone_size: .; d_call: .
cdr3_nt: TGTGCCAGCAGCTTGATCAGCGGGAGCACAGATACGCAGTATTTT; cdr3_aa: CASSLISGSTDTQYF; j_call: TRBJ2-3; v_call: TRBV5-2; clone_size: .; d_call: .
cdr3_nt: TGTGCCAGCAGCATCGAGGTGAACACTGAAGCTTTCTTT; cdr3_aa: CASSIEVNTEAFF; j_call: TRBJ1-1; v_call: TRBV7-2; clone_size: .; d_call: .
cdr3_nt: TGTGCCAGCAGTTCCTGGACTAGCGGGTACTACGAGCAGTACTTC; cdr3_aa: CASSSWTSGYYEQYF; j_call: TRBJ2-7; v_call: TRBV6-2/TRBV6-3; clone_size: .; d_call: TRBD2
cdr3_nt: TGTGCCAGCAGCTTCAAGCGGGGGGAACCAGATACGCAGTATTTT; cdr3_aa: CASSFKRGEPDTQYF; j_call: TRBJ2-3; v_call: TRBV7-2; clone_size: few; d_call: TRBD2
cdr3_nt: TGCAGTGCTAGAGACGGGGGCCGGGATACGCAGTATTTT; cdr3_aa: CSARDGGRDTQYF; j_call: TRBJ2-3; v_call: TRBV20-1; clone_size: few; d_call: .
cdr3_nt: TGTGCCAGCAGTGACAACTACTATGGCTACACCTTC; cdr3_aa: CASSDNYYGYTF; j_call: TRBJ1-2; v_call: TRBV2; clone_size: .; d_call: .
cdr3_nt: TGCAGTGCTAGGAACCAAGAGACCCAGTACTTC; cdr3_aa: CSARNQETQYF; j_call: TRBJ2-5; v_call: TRBV20-1; clone_size: medium-sized; d_call: .
cdr3_nt: TGTGCCAGCAGTGAAGGGACAGGGCATCAGCCCCAGCATTTT; cdr3_aa: CASSEGTGHQPQHF; j_call: TRBJ1-5; v_call: TRBV25-1; clone_size: few; d_call: TRBD1
cdr3_nt: TGTGCCAGCAGCGCGACTAGCGGGGAGGGAGATACGCAGTATTTT; cdr3_aa: CASSATSGEGDTQYF; j_call: TRBJ2-3; v_call: TRBV9; clone_size: .; d_call: TRBD2
cdr3_nt: TGTGCCAGCAGTTTAGTGGGGAAGGGGACTGAAGCTTTCTTT; cdr3_aa: CASSLVGKGTEAFF; j_call: TRBJ1-1; v_call: TRBV12-3/TRBV12-4; clone_size: .; d_call: .
cdr3_nt: TGCAGTGCTAGCTATACGAGCAATCAGCCCCAGCATTTT; cdr3_aa: CSASYTSNQPQHF; j_call: TRBJ1-5; v_call: TRBV20-1; clone_size: .; d_call: .
cdr3_nt: TGCGCCAGCAGCCAAGATGATGACGGGAGGGCCAGGGAGCAGTTCTTC; cdr3_aa: CASSQDDDGRAREQFF; j_call: TRBJ2-1; v_call: TRBV4-1; clone_size: .; d_call: TRBD2
cdr3_nt: TGCGCCAGCAGCCACCTGACCGAGAACACTGAAGCTTTCTTT; cdr3_aa: CASSHLTENTEAFF; j_call: TRBJ1-1; v_call: TRBV4-1; clone_size: few; d_call: .
cdr3_nt: TGCGCCAGCAGCTTGGCTAACGGGGAGCTGTTTTTT; cdr3_aa: CASSLANGELFF; j_call: TRBJ2-2; v_call: TRBV5-1; clone_size: large; d_call: .
cdr3_nt: TGTGCCAGCAGCTTGGTGGTTAGCGGGACAGATACGCAGTATTTT; cdr3_aa: CASSLVVSGTDTQYF; j_call: TRBJ2-3; v_call: TRBV5-4; clone_size: .; d_call: TRBD2
cdr3_nt: TGTGCCAGCAGTTACTCTGGGGTAGATACGCAGTATTTT; cdr3_aa: CASSYSGVDTQYF; j_call: TRBJ2-3; v_call: TRBV6-2/TRBV6-3; clone_size: .; d_call: .
cdr3_nt: TGCAGTGCTAGGTGGACACGACAAAGCTACACCTTC; cdr3_aa: CSARWTRQSYTF; j_call: TRBJ1-2; v_call: TRBV20-1; clone_size: large; d_call: .
cdr3_nt: TGTGCCAGCAGCTTCCGGGACAGCCTCTACAATGATCAGTTCTTC; cdr3_aa: CASSFRDSLYNDQFF; j_call: TRBJ2-1; v_call: TRBV7-2; clone_size: .; d_call: TRBD1
cdr3_nt: TGTGCCAGCTCACTGGGGGGCGACACTGAAGCTTTCTTT; cdr3_aa: CASSLGGDTEAFF; j_call: TRBJ1-1; v_call: TRBV18; clone_size: medium-sized; d_call: .
cdr3_nt: TGTGCCAGCAGCTTATTAACAGATTCCTACGAGCAGTACTTC; cdr3_aa: CASSLLTDSYEQYF; j_call: TRBJ2-7; v_call: TRBV7-2; clone_size: few; d_call: .
cdr3_nt: TGTGCCAGCAGTCTCCAAGGGGCCAACGTCCCGACTTTC; cdr3_aa: CASSLQGANVPTF; j_call: TRBJ2-6; v_call: TRBV2; clone_size: .; d_call: .
cdr3_nt: TGTGCCAGCAGCGAGACAGGGGAGGAGACCCAGTACTTC; cdr3_aa: CASSETGEETQYF; j_call: TRBJ2-5; v_call: TRBV7-2; clone_size: .; d_call: TRBD1
cdr3_nt: TGTGCCAGCAGCGTATCCCCCCGAAAGACCCAGTACTTC; cdr3_aa: CASSVSPRKTQYF; j_call: TRBJ2-5; v_call: TRBV7-6; clone_size: once; d_call: .
cdr3_nt: TGTGCCAGCAGTGAATGGGGTAGTCCTGGGGAGACCCAGTACTTC; cdr3_aa: CASSEWGSPGETQYF; j_call: TRBJ2-5; v_call: TRBV25-1; clone_size: .; d_call: .
cdr3_nt: TGCAGTGCTAGAAAGACGGGAGCGCCCGGGGAGCTGTTTTTT; cdr3_aa: CSARKTGAPGELFF; j_call: TRBJ2-2; v_call: TRBV20-1; clone_size: .; d_call: .
cdr3_nt: TGTGCCAGCATCTCCTATGGGGGTACGCAGTATTTT; cdr3_aa: CASISYGGTQYF; j_call: TRBJ2-3; v_call: TRBV11-2; clone_size: .; d_call: .
cdr3_nt: TGTGCCAGCAGTTATGTGGGTGGAGGCTACACCTTC; cdr3_aa: CASSYVGGGYTF; j_call: TRBJ1-2; v_call: TRBV6-2/TRBV6-3; clone_size: medium-sized; d_call: .